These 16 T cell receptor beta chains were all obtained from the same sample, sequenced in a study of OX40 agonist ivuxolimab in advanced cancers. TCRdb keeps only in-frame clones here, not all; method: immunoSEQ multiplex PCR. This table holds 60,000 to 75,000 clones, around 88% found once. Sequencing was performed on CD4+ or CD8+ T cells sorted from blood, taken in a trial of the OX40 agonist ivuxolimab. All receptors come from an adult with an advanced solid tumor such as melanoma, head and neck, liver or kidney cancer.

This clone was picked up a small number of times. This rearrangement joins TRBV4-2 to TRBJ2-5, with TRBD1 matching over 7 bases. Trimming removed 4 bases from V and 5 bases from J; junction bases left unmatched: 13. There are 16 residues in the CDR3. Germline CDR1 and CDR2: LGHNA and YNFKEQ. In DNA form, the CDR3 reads TGTGCCAGCAGCCCCGGCCAGGGACAGCATATCGAGACCCAGTACTTC. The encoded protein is CASSPGQGQHIETQYF.

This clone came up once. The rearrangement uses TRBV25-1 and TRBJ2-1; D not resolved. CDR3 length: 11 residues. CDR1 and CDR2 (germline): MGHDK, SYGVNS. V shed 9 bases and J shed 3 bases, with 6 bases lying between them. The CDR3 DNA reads TGTGCCAGTGCATACTACAATGAGCAGTTCTTC. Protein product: CASAYYNEQFF.

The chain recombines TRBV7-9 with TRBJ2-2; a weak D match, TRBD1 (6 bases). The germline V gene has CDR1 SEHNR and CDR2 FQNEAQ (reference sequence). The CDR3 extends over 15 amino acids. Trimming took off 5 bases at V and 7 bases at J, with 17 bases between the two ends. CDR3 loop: CASSPQGMVGGELFF. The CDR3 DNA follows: TGTGCCAGCAGCCCTCAGGGGATGGTAGGCGGGGAGCTGTTTTTT.

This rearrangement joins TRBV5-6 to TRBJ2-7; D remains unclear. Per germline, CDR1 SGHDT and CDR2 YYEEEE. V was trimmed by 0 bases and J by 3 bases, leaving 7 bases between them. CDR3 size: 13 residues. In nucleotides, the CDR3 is TGTGCCAGCAGCTTGGGGTCCTTCTACGAGCAGTACTTC. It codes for CASSLGSFYEQYF.

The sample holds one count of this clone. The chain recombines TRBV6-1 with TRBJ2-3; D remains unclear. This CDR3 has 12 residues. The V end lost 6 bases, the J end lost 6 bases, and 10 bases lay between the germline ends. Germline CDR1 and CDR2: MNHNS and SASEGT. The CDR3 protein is CASSDYQDTQYF. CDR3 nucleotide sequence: TGTGCCAGCAGCGATTATCAGGATACGCAGTATTTT.

The CDR3 sequence: CAWTGGRSDATTQYF. The CDR3 DNA reads TGTGCCTGGACCGGCGGTAGGTCAGACGCCACGACCCAGTACTTC. V gene TRBV30 combines with J gene TRBJ2-5; D unclear. V lost 4 bases and J lost 7, with 22 bases in between. This CDR3 comprises 15 residues. Germline lookup yields CDR1 GTSNPN and CDR2 SVGIG (reference sequence).

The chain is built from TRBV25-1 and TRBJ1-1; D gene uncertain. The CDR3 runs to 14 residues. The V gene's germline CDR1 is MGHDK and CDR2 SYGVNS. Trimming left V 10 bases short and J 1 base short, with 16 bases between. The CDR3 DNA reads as TGTGCCACCCGGAGCGGACTAAGGAACACTGAAGCTTTCTTT. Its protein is CATRSGLRNTEAFF.

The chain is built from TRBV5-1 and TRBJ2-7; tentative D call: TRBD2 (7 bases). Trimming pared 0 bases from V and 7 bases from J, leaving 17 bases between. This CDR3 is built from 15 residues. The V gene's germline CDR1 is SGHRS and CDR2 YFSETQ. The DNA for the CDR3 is TGCGCCAGCAGCTTGGCCGCACAGGGAGGGGGAGAGCAGTACTTC. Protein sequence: CASSLAAQGGGEQYF.

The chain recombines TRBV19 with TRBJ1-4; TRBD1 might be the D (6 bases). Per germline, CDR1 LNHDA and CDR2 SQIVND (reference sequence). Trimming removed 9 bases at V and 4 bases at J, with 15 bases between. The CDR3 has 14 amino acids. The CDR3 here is CASSRTEINEKLFF. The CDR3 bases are TGTGCCAGCTCGAGGACAGAAATTAATGAAAAACTGTTTTTT.

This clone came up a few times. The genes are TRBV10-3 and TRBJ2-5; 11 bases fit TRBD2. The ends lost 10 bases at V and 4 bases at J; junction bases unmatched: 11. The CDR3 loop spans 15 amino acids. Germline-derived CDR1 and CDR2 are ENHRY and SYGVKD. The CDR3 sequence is CATRTSGGPVETQYF. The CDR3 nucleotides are TGTGCCACGCGTACTAGCGGGGGCCCTGTAGAGACCCAGTACTTC.

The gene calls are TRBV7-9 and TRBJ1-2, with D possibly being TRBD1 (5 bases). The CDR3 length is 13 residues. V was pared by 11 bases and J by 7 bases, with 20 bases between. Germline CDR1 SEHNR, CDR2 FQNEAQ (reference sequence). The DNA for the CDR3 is TGTGCCTCCAGAGGGGACGGACCTTCTGGCTACACCTTC. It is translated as CASRGDGPSGYTF.

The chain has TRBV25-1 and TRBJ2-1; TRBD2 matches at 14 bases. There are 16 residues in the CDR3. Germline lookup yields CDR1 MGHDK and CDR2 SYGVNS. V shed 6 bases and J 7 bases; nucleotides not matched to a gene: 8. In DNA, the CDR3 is TGTGCCAGCAGCCCTAATAGACTAGCGGGAGGGAATGAGCAGTTCTTC. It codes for CASSPNRLAGGNEQFF.

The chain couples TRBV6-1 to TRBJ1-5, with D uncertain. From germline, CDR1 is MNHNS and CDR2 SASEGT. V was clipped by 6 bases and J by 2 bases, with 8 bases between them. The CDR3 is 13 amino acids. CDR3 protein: CASSNGRNQPQHF. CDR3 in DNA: TGTGCCAGCAGCAACGGGCGCAATCAGCCCCAGCATTTT.

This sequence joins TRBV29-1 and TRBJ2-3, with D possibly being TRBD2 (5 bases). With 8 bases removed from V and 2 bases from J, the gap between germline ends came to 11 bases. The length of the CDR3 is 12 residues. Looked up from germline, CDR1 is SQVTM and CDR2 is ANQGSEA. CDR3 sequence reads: CSHGDYTDTQYF. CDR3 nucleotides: TGCAGCCACGGGGATTACACAGATACGCAGTATTTT.

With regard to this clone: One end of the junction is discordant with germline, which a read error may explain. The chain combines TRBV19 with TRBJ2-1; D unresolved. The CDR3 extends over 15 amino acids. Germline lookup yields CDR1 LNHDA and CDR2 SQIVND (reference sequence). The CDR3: CASSTSVPGYDEQFF. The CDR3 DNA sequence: TGTGCCAGTAGTACGAGCGTCCCGGGCTACGATGAGCAGTTCTTC.

CDR3 sequence reads: CASSPRNQPQHF. DNA of the CDR3: TGTGCCAGCTCCCCCCGAAATCAGCCCCAGCATTTT. The chain employs TRBV6-1 and TRBJ1-5; no clear D gene. In germline, CDR1 is MNHNS, CDR2 SASEGT. The CDR3 runs to 12 residues. The V gene lost 8 bases and the J gene lost 4 bases, with 9 bases spanning the gap.